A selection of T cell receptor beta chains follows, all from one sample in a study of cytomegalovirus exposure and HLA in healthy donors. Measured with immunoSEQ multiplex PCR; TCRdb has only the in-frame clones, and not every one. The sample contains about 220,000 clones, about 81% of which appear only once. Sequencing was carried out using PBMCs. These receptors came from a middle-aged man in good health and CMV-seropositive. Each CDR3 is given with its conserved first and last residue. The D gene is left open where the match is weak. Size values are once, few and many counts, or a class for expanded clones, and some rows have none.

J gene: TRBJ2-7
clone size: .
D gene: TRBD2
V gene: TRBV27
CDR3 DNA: TGTGCCAGCAGTGTGGGCCTAGCGGGCCCCTACGAGCAGTACTTC
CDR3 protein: CASSVGLAGPYEQYF

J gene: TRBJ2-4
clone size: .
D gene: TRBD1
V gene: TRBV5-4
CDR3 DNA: TGTGCCAGCAGCCGACAGGGGACCACCGAGGGAAACATTCAGTACTTC
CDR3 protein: CASSRQGTTEGNIQYF

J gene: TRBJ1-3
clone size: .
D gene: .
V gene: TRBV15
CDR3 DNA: TGTGCCACCAGCAGAGATCGGACAGTCTCTGGAAACACCATATATTTT
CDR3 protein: CATSRDRTVSGNTIYF

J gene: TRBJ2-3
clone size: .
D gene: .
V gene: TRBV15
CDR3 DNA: TGTGCCACCAGCACGCAGGAACCTCCAGATACGCAGTATTTT
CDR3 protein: CATSTQEPPDTQYF

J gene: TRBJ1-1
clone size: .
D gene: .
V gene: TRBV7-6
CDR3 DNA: TGTGCCAGCAGTCCAGGGGAAGGTGAAGCTTTCTTT
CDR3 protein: CASSPGEGEAFF

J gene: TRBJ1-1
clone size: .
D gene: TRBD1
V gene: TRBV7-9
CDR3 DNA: TGTGCCAGCAGCTTAGTGACAGGGCTGAACACTGAAGCTTTCTTT
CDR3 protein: CASSLVTGLNTEAFF

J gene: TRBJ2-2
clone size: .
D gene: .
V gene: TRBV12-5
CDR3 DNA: TGTGCTAGTGGTTTGGTACAGAGGGAGCTGTTTTTT
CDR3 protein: CASGLVQRELFF

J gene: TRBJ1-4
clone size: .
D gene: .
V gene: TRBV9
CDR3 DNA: TGTGCCAGCAGCCCGGAGTCAGGGCCCTATGAAAAACTGTTTTTT
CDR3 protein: CASSPESGPYEKLFF

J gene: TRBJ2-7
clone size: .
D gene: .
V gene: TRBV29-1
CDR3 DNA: TGCAGCGTTGTCCTCCGGGGCTCCTACGAGCAGTACTTC
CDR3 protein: CSVVLRGSYEQYF

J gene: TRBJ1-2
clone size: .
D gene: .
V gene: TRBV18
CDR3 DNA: TGTGCCAGCTCACTAAGCGACGACGCGGGCTATGGCTACACCTTC
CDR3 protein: CASSLSDDAGYGYTF

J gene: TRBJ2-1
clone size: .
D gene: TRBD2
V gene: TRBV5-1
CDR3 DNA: TGCGCCAGCAGCTTGAGCGGGGGAAGCTCCTACAATGAGCAGTTCTTC
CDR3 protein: CASSLSGGSSYNEQFF

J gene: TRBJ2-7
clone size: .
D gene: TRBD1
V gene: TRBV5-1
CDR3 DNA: TGCGCCAGCAGCTACCAGACAGGGGGCGACGAGCAGTACTTC
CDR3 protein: CASSYQTGGDEQYF

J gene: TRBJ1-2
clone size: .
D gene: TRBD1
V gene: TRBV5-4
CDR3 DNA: TGTGCCAGCAGCTTGGCCCCGTCAGGGGGTGGCTCCTATGGCTACACCTTC
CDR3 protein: CASSLAPSGGGSYGYTF

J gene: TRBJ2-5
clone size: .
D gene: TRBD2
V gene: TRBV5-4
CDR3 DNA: TGTGCCAGCAGCTACACTAGCGGGAGTGTAGAGACCCAGTACTTC
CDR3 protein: CASSYTSGSVETQYF

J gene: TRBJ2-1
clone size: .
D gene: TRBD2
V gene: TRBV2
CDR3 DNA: TGTGCCAGCAAAAAAGCTAGCGGGAGCTCCTACAATGAGCAGTTCTTC
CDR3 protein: CASKKASGSSYNEQFF

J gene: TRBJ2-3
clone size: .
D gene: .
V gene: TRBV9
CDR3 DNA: TGTGCCAGCAGCGTACTAGGTCCAGATACGCAGTATTTT
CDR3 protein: CASSVLGPDTQYF

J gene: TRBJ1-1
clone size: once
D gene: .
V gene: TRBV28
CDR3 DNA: TGTGCCAGCACCGGGGGGGAAGCGGAAGCTTTCTTT
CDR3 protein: CASTGGEAEAFF

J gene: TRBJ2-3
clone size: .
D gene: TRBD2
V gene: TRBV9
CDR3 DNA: TGTGCCAGCAGCGTAAGACTAGCAGAGGATACGCAGTATTTT
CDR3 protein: CASSVRLAEDTQYF

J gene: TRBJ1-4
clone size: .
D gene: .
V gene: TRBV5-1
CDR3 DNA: TGCGCCAGCGGACGGACAAATGAAAAACTGTTTTTT
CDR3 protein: CASGRTNEKLFF

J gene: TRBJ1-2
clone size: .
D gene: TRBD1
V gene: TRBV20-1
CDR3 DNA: TGCAAAGCAGGGGGTAGCTATGGCTACACCTTC
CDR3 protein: CKAGGSYGYTF

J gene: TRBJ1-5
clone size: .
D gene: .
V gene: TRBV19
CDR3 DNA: TGTGCCAGTAGTAGTTTGGGCAGTCACCAGCCCCAGCATTTT
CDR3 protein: CASSSLGSHQPQHF

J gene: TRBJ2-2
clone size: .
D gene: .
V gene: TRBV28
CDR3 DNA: TGTGCCAGCAGTTTATACTCCGGGGAGCTGTTTTTT
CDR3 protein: CASSLYSGELFF

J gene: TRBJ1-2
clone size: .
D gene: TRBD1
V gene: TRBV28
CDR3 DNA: TGTGCCAGCAGTGCAGGGGGTATCATTGGCTACACCTTC
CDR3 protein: CASSAGGIIGYTF

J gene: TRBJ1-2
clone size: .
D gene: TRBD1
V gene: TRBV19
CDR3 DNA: TGTGCCAGTAGTAATGCCGGGACAGGGGGCGCAGCGGGTGGCTACACCTTC
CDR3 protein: CASSNAGTGGAAGGYTF

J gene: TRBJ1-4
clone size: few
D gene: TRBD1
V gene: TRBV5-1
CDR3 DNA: TGCGCCAGCACCCCCGGGACAGCTAATGAAAAACTGTTTTTT
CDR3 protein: CASTPGTANEKLFF

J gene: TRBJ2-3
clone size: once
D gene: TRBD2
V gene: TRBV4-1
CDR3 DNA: TGCGCCAGAGTACAGCGGGAGGGCCTCGCAGATACGCAGTATTTT
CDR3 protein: CARVQREGLADTQYF

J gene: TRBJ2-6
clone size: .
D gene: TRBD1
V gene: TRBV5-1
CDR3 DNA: TGCGCCAGCAGCTTGGGCAGGGGGACTGGGGCCAACGTCCTGACTTTC
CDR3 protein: CASSLGRGTGANVLTF

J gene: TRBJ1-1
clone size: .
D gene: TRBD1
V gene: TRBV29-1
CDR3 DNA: TGCAGCGCTCTGGGACAGAAAAACACTGAAGCTTTCTTT
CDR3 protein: CSALGQKNTEAFF

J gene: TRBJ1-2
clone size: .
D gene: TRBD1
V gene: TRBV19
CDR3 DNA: TGTGCCAGTAAACCGGGACAGGACAACTATGGCTACACCTTC
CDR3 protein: CASKPGQDNYGYTF

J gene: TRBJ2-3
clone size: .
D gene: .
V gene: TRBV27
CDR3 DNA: TGTGCCAGCAGTTTAAGGCGGGGCACAGATACGCAGTATTTT
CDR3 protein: CASSLRRGTDTQYF

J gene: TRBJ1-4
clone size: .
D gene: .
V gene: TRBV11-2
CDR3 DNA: TGTGCCAGCAGCTTAGTATCGCAGGGGATGAAACTGTTTTTT
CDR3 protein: CASSLVSQGMKLFF

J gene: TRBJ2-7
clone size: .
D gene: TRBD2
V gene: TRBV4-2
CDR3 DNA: TGTGCCAGCAGCCAGAATAGCGGGAGCTACGAGCAGTACTTC
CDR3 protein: CASSQNSGSYEQYF

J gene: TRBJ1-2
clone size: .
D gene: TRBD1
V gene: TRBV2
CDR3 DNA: TGTGCCAGCAGGGGACAGCCGCCCGGCTACACCTTC
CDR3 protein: CASRGQPPGYTF

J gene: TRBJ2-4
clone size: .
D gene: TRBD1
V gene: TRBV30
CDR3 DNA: TGTGCCTGGAGGGCCGGTGGGACAGGCCAAAACATTCAGTACTTC
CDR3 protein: CAWRAGGTGQNIQYF

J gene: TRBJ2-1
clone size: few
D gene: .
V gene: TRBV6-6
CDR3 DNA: TGTGCCAGCAGCCAAAAGTCGGGGGAGCGGCACAATGAGCAGTTCTTC
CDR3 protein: CASSQKSGERHNEQFF

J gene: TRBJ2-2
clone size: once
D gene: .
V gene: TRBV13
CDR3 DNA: TGTGCCAGCAGCCCTAATGGGGGCCAGATCGGGGAGCTGTTTTTT
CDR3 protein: CASSPNGGQIGELFF

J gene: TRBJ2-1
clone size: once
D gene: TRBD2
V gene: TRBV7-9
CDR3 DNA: TGTGCCAGCAGCGCCGTAGCGGGGTTTTACAATGAGCAGTTCTTC
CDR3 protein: CASSAVAGFYNEQFF

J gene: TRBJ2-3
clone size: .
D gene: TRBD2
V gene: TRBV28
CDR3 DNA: TGTGCCAGCAGTCCGGGGCAGGGAGGGGCGAAAAATACGCAGTATTTT
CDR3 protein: CASSPGQGGAKNTQYF

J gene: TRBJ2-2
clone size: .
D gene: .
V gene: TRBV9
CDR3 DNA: TGTGCCAGCAGCGTAGGGGATTCCGCGGGTTGGGAGCTGTTTTTT
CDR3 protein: CASSVGDSAGWELFF

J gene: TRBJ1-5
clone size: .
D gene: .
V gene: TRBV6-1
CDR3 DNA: TGTGCCAGCATGAGACAGCTCAATCAGCCCCAGCATTTT
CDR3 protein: CASMRQLNQPQHF

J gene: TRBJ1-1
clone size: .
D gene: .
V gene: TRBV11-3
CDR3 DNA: TGTGCCAGCAGCGGCGGGGGGGGCGAATCTGAAGCTTTCTTT
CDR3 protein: CASSGGGGESEAFF

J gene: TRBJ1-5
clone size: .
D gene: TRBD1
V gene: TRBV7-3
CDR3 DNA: TGTGCCAGCAGCTTAGGGACAGGCAATCAGCCCCAGCATTTT
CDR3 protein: CASSLGTGNQPQHF

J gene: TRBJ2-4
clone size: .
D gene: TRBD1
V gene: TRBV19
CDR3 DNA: TGTGCCAGCGGGACAGAGCAAAACATTCAGTACTTC
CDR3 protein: CASGTEQNIQYF

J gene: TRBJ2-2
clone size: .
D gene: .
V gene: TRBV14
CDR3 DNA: TGTGCCAGCAGCCAAGTGTACGGGATGGGGTACACCGGGGAGCTGTTTTTT
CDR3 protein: CASSQVYGMGYTGELFF

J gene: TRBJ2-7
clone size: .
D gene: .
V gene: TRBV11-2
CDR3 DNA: TGTGCCAGCAGCTTAGCCCGGACAAGCCTGGCCTACGAGCAGTACTTC
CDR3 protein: CASSLARTSLAYEQYF

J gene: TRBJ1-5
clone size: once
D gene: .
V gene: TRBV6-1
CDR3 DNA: TGTGCCAGCAGTGGGGCCAGTTTGGGCAATCAGCCCCAGCATTTT
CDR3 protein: CASSGASLGNQPQHF

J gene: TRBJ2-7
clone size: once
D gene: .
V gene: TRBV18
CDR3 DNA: TGTGCCAGCTCACCGGCCCCAGGGTACGAGCAGTACTTC
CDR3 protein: CASSPAPGYEQYF

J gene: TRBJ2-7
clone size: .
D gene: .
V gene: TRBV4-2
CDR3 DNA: TGTGCCAGCAGCCAAGACCCCAGGACTCACACGGAGCAGTACTTC
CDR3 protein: CASSQDPRTHTEQYF

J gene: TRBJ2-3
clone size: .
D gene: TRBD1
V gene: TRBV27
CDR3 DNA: TGTGCCAGCCGGGACAGGGGGCACGCAGATACGCAGTATTTT
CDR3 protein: CASRDRGHADTQYF

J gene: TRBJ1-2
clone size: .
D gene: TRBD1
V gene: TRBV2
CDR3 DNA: TGTGCCAGCAGCACCCTCGAGGGGGCGGGTGGCTACACCTTC
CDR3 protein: CASSTLEGAGGYTF

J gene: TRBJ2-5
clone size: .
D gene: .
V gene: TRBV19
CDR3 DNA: TGTGCCAGTAGCTTACAGGGTGGAGAGACCCAGTACTTC
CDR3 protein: CASSLQGGETQYF

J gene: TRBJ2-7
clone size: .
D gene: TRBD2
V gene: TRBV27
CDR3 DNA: TGTGCCAGCAGTTTTGCTAGCGGGAGAGGCTACGAGCAGTACTTC
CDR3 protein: CASSFASGRGYEQYF

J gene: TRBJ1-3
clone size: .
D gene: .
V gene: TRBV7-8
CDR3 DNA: TGTGCCAGCAGCTCGACAGGTGGAGTCTCTGGAAACACCATATATTTT
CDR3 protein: CASSSTGGVSGNTIYF